This T cell receptor (beta chain) originates from a study of blood T cell repertoires in COVID-19. Study-wide context: Samples taken during acute and convalescent COVID-19 were collected in the United States, Italy and Spain. In each case, the material was cDNA or gDNA derived from T cells, B-cell-depleted T cells, or PBMCs.

How the authors handled the data: Counts of nucleated cells, estimated from reference gene primer amplification, were obtained. Assay used: immunoSEQ multiplex PCR; TCRdb lists only in-frame clones, some missing. The D gene and trimming were derived from the DNA, and the V and J assignments and clone size from that table. The sample has about 110,000 clones, 60% to 80% seen once. The CDR3 has 17 amino acids. Germline lookup yields CDR1 SGHDT and CDR2 YYEEEE. Trimming removed 0 bases from V and 3 bases from J, with 17 bases in between. This clone has just one count. This sequence originates from a woman of 80 years or more with active or convalescent COVID-19. The V and J genes are TRBV5-6 and TRBJ2-3; tentative D call: TRBD2 (6 bases). Sequenced input: peripheral blood. The CDR3, as DNA: TGTGCCAGCAGCTTGGCCTCAACGGGAGCTTCGACAGATACGCAGTATTTT. Translation: CASSLASTGASTDTQYF.